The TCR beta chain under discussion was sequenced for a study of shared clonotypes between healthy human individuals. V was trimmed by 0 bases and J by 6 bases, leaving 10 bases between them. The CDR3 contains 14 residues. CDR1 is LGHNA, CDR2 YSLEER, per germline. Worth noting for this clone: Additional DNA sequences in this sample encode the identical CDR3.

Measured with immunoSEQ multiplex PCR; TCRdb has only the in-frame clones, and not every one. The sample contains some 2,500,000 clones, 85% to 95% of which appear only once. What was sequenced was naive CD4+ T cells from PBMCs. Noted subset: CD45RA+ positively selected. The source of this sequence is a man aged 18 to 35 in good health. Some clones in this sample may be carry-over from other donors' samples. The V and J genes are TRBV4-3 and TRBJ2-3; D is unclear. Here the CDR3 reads CASSQELVADTQYF. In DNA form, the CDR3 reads TGCGCCAGCAGCCAAGAGTTGGTGGCGGATACGCAGTATTTT.